The 20 T cell receptor beta chains in this list originate from one sample, sequenced in a study of shared clonotypes between healthy human individuals. CD45RO negativity and positive selection for CCR7 defined naive CD8 cells, a population that excluded terminally differentiated effector memory CD45RA+ cells. The repertoire was sequenced with immunoSEQ multiplex PCR; TCRdb's copy has only in-frame clones and lacks some. The sample contains approximately 740,000 clones, around 92% of which appear only once. Input material: naive CD8+ T cells sorted from blood. These receptors were taken from a young man in good health.

CDR3 loop: CASRDSLSSGNTIYF. The CDR3 nucleotides read TGTGCCAGTAGGGACAGTCTAAGCTCTGGAAACACCATATATTTT. The V and J genes are TRBV6-1 and TRBJ1-3; TRBD1 agrees at 7 bases. Germline-derived CDR1 and CDR2 are MNHNS and SASEGT. The CDR3 spans 15 residues. The V gene end was trimmed by 9 bases and the J gene end by 0 bases; junction bases not matched to a gene: 8.

V gene TRBV4-3 combines with J gene TRBJ1-2; a possible D gene is TRBD1 (5 bases). Germline V gene data show CDR1 as LGHNA and CDR2 as YSLEER. V lost 1 base, J lost 6 bases, and 12 bases lay in between. The CDR3 runs to 14 residues. The CDR3 DNA is TGCGCCAGCAGCCAAGGAGTGGGGCCCGATGGCTACACCTTC. This sequence encodes CASSQGVGPDGYTF.

This rearrangement joins TRBV9 to TRBJ2-5, with 9 bases that match TRBD2. J was trimmed by 1 base and V by 7 bases; bases with no gene match: 11. The CDR3 has 16 amino acids. Germline lookup yields CDR1 SGDLS and CDR2 YYNGEE. This chain's CDR3 is CASGAAGGTFQETQYF. The DNA for the CDR3 is TGTGCCAGCGGGGCCGCGGGAGGGACCTTCCAAGAGACCCAGTACTTC.

As concerns this clone: The sample holds other DNA sequences that translate to the same CDR3. The chain is built from TRBV9 and TRBJ2-7; tentatively, D is TRBD1 or TRBD2 (5 bases each). This CDR3 is built from 15 residues. Trimming took off 0 bases at V and 0 bases at J, with 10 bases between the two ends. Germline V gene sequence: CDR1 SGDLS, CDR2 YYNGEE. The CDR3 DNA is TGTGCCAGCAGCGTAGCTAGTGGGACCTCCTACGAGCAGTACTTC. Amino acids: CASSVASGTSYEQYF. Together with reference TRBV9 and TRBJ2-7, the CDR3 gives the full variable domain: DSGVTQTPKHLITATGQRVTLRCSPRSGDLSVYWYQQSLDQGLQFLIQYYNGEERAKGNILERFSAQQFPDLHSELNLSSLELGDSALYFCASSVASGTSYEQYFGPGTRLTVT.

The CDR3 DNA follows: TGTGCCAGCAGCTCGCGGGGGGATGATGAGCAGTTCTTC. This sequence encodes CASSSRGDDEQFF. This chain uses TRBV13 with TRBJ2-1; TRBD2 matches at 8 bases. Per germline, CDR1 PRHDT and CDR2 FYEKMQ (reference sequence). CDR3 size: 13 residues. V was clipped by 4 bases and J by 8 bases; unmatched bases: 4. The full variable domain, its missing parts supplied by reference TRBV13 and TRBJ2-1, is AAGVIQSPRHLIKEKRETATLKCYPIPRHDTVYWYQQGPGQDPQFLISFYEKMQSDKGSIPDRFSAQQFSDYHSELNMSSLELGDSALYFCASSSRGDDEQFFGPGTRLTVL.

CDR3 sequence (DNA): TGTGCCAGCAGTTTGCGCCCGGGGAGCAATCAGCCCCAGCATTTT. Translation gives CASSLRPGSNQPQHF. V and J are TRBV27 and TRBJ1-5, with D unclear. The CDR3 is 15 amino acids. Germline V gene lookup returns CDR1 MNHEY and CDR2 SMNVEV (reference sequence). V lost 3 bases to trimming and J lost 1 base, with 10 bases between them.

CDR3 sequence: CASSLPGTSGGYNEQFF. CDR3 DNA: TGTGCCAGCAGCTTACCTGGGACTAGCGGTGGCTACAATGAGCAGTTCTTC. This chain uses TRBV7-9 with TRBJ2-1; 11 bases are shared with TRBD2. Germline CDR1 SEHNR, CDR2 FQNEAQ (reference sequence). The CDR3 extends over 17 amino acids. The V and J ends lost 2 bases and 3 bases, in that order; junction bases with no gene match: 6. The full variable domain, in which reference TRBV7-9 and TRBJ2-1 provide the parts outside the CDR3, is DTGVSQNPRHKITKRGQNVTFRCDPISEHNRLYWYRQTLGQGPEFLTYFQNEAQLEKSRLLSDRFSAERPKGSFSTLEIQRTEQGDSAMYLCASSLPGTSGGYNEQFFGPGTRLTVL.

The chain links TRBV11-2 to TRBJ1-5; D is unclear. With 4 bases removed from V and 5 bases from J, the gap between germline ends came to 9 bases. The CDR3 is 13 amino acids. Germline CDR1 reads SGHAT; CDR2 reads FQNNGV. CDR3 nucleotides: TGTGCCAGCAGCTCTAGACCCGATCAGCCCCAGCATTTT. Translation: CASSSRPDQPQHF.

The V gene is TRBV5-6, the J gene TRBJ1-1, with 8 bases aligning to TRBD1. Germline V lookup: CDR1 SGHDT, CDR2 YYEEEE. The CDR3 sequence is 15 residues long. The V and J ends lost 0 bases and 1 base, in that order; junction bases with no gene match: 2. The CDR3 DNA reads as TGTGCCAGCAGCTTGGTGGGACAGGCGAACACTGAAGCTTTCTTT. Protein sequence: CASSLVGQANTEAFF.

A note on this clone: Other DNA sequences within the sample encode an identical CDR3. The chain joins TRBV28 to TRBJ2-7; D perhaps matches TRBD2 (5 bases). Looked up from germline, CDR1 is MDHEN and CDR2 is SYDVKM. The CDR3 has 13 residues. With 4 bases removed from V and 4 bases from J, the gap between germline ends came to 11 bases. The DNA for the CDR3 is TGTGCCAGCAGTTCTGGAGGCACTTACGAGCAGTACTTC. Translated: CASSSGGTYEQYF.

This clone was detected only once. This chain joins TRBV7-2 and TRBJ2-2; D tentatively fits TRBD1 or TRBD2 (5 bases each). The V and J ends lost 1 base and 6 bases respectively, with 9 bases between them. The germline gives CDR1 SGHTA, CDR2 FQGNSA. CDR3 length: 14 residues. CDR3 protein: CASSLVGGPGELFF. The CDR3 DNA reads TGTGCCAGCAGCTTAGTTGGGGGACCCGGGGAGCTGTTTTTT. Full variable domain (remainder filled in from reference TRBV7-2 and TRBJ2-2): GAGVSQSPSNKVTEKGKDVELRCDPISGHTALYWYRQSLGQGLEFLIYFQGNSAPDKSGLPSDRFSAERTGGSVSTLTIQRTQQEDSAVYLCASSLVGGPGELFFGEGSRLTVL.

J is TRBJ2-7 and V is TRBV13; TRBD1 agrees at 7 bases. This CDR3 is built from 14 residues. Germline values: CDR1 PRHDT, CDR2 FYEKMQ (reference sequence). With V trimmed by 2 bases and J by 2 bases, 3 bases remained unmatched. CDR3 in amino acids: CASSLQGDPYEQYF. The CDR3 DNA is TGTGCCAGCAGCTTACAGGGGGATCCCTACGAGCAGTACTTC.

The genes are TRBV10-1 and TRBJ2-1; D is unresolved. The CDR3 has 14 residues. The germline gives CDR1 WNHNN, CDR2 SYGVQD (reference sequence). V was trimmed by 2 bases and J by 9 bases, leaving 14 bases between them. CDR3 DNA sequence: TGCGCCAGCAGTGAGAGAAGGTTTGTGGGTGAGCAGTTCTTC. Its protein product is CASSERRFVGEQFF.

The genes are TRBV14 and TRBJ2-7; TRBD2 is a possible D gene (6 bases). V lost 4 bases, J lost 6 bases, and 16 bases lay in between. The CDR3 is 14 amino acids. Looked up from germline, CDR1 is SGHDN and CDR2 is FVKESK. The CDR3 DNA reads TGTGCCAGCAGCCCTTCCGGGACTCCTTTCGAGCAGTACTTC. Residues: CASSPSGTPFEQYF.

The CDR3 coding sequence is TGTGCCAGCAGAGGACAGGGGGCTACAGATACGCAGTATTTT. Translating gives CASRGQGATDTQYF. V usage is TRBV6-5 and J usage is TRBJ2-3; 11 bases line up with TRBD1. The CDR3 consists of 14 residues. Germline assignment: CDR1 MNHEY and CDR2 SVGAGI. With 6 bases clipped from V and 3 bases from J, the junction kept 2 bases outside the gene matches.

As DNA, the CDR3 is TGCGCCAGCAGCCAAGATCCAAGCGGCGCTAGCACAGATACGCAGTATTTT. Translated, it gives CASSQDPSGASTDTQYF. J is TRBJ2-3 and V is TRBV4-1, with D possibly matching TRBD2 (5 bases). CDR1 is MGHRA and CDR2 is YSYEKL in the germline V gene. V gave up 0 bases and J gave up 0 bases, with 13 bases separating them. CDR3 length equals 17 residues.

The chain employs TRBV19 and TRBJ1-2, with 11 positions matching TRBD1. In germline, CDR1 is LNHDA, CDR2 SQIVND (reference sequence). The CDR3 length is 15 residues. V shed 5 bases and J 5 bases; nucleotides not matched to a gene: 7. The CDR3: CASSPSGQGGYGYTF. The DNA for the CDR3 is TGTGCCAGTAGTCCCTCGGGACAGGGGGGTTATGGCTACACCTTC.

J is TRBJ2-7 and V is TRBV7-9, with 11 bases fitting TRBD1. The germline V gene encodes CDR1 SEHNR and CDR2 FQNEAQ (reference sequence). Trimming removed 6 bases from V and 4 bases from J; junction bases left unmatched: 11. This CDR3 comprises 16 residues. The CDR3 sequence is CASRGKGQGAGYEQYF. CDR3 coding DNA: TGTGCCAGCAGGGGTAAAGGACAGGGGGCAGGGTACGAGCAGTACTTC.

The chain couples TRBV9 to TRBJ2-3; 10 bases align to TRBD2. Germline trimming cut 6 bases from V and 6 bases from J; bases unmatched to any gene: 4. Germline CDR1 reads SGDLS; CDR2 reads YYNGEE. The CDR3 has 13 residues. The CDR3 is CASTSGSTDTQYF. DNA for the CDR3: TGTGCCAGCACTAGCGGGAGTACCGATACGCAGTATTTT. The full variable domain, in which reference TRBV9 and TRBJ2-3 provide the parts outside the CDR3, is DSGVTQTPKHLITATGQRVTLRCSPRSGDLSVYWYQQSLDQGLQFLIQYYNGEERAKGNILERFSAQQFPDLHSELNLSSLELGDSALYFCASTSGSTDTQYFGPGTRLTVL.

The V and J genes are TRBV4-3 and TRBJ2-1; no reliable D call. Germline V gives CDR1 LGHNA, CDR2 YSLEER. This CDR3 spans 15 amino acids. The ends were cut back, 3 bases at V and 5 bases at J, with 14 bases in the middle. The CDR3 protein is CASSQALISHNEQFF. The CDR3 bases are TGCGCCAGCAGCCAGGCTCTCATATCCCACAATGAGCAGTTCTTC.